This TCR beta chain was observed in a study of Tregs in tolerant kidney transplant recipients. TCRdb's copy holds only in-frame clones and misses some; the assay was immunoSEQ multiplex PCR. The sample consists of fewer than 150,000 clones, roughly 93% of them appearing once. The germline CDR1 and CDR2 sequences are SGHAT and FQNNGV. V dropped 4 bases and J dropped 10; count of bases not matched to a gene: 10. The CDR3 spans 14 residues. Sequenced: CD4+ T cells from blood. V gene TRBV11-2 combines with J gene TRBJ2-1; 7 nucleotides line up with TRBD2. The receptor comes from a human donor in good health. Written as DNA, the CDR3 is TGTGCCAGCAGCTCTACCGCAGCGGGGATAGAGCAGTTCTTC. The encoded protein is CASSSTAAGIEQFF.